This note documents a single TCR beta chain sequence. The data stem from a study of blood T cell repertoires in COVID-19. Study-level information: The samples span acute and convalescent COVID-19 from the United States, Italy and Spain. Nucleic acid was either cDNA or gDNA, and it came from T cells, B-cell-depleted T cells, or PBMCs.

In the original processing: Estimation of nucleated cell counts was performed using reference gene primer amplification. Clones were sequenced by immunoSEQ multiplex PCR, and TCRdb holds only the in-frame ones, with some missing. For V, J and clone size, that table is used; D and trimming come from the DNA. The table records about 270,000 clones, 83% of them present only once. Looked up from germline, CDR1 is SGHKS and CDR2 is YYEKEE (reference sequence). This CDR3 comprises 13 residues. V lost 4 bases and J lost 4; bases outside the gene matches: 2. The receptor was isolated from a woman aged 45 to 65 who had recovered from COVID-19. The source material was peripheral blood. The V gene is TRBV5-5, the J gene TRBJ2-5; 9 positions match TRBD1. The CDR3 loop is CASSRGQGETQYF. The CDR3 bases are TGTGCCAGCAGCCGGGGACAGGGAGAGACCCAGTACTTC.